The present T cell receptor beta chain was sequenced within a study of cytomegalovirus exposure and HLA in healthy donors. Across the whole study: Early released data comprised some 85 million unique TCRs from HLA-typed donors.

The V end lost 7 bases, the J end lost 1 base, and 19 bases lay between the germline ends. Germline V CDR1 and CDR2: LNHDA, SQIVND (reference sequence). The CDR3 is made up of 17 amino acids. This PCR relied on a set of 60 Vbeta primers and 13 Jbeta primers. Method: immunoSEQ multiplex PCR; TCRdb's copy keeps in-frame clones and lacks some. The sample lists around 150,000 clones; just over 75% were seen once. The clonotype comes from a woman aged 40 to 55 in good health and CMV-seronegative. Sample: PBMCs. The J gene is TRBJ2-2, the V gene TRBV19; maybe TRBD2 (6 bases). CDR3 amino acids: CASTFAGTLENTGELFF. CDR3 sequence (DNA): TGTGCCAGTACCTTCGCCGGGACTCTAGAGAACACCGGGGAGCTGTTTTTT.